The clone carrying this TCR beta chain was found many times. As yet, its antigen is unknown. Diagnostic assessment was based on clinical symptoms, serum thyroxine and TRAb, thyroid ultrasound and orbital computed tomography. Authors of the study amplified TCR beta CDR3 regions from RNA transcripts. With the HTBI primer set, the TCR CDR3 went through a first round of RT-PCR. Each CDR3 protein is one row after TCRdb ran MiXCR on the multiplex PCR reads. The profile shows 400,000 to 450,000 distinct CDR3 sequences, roughly 15% of them singletons. This sample was taken from a study of T cells in Graves' hyperthyroidism and ophthalmopathy. Study-level points and caveats: Blood held most thyroid clonotypes expanded above 0.001 frequency.

The sequence came from a young man with Graves' ophthalmopathy. The sequencing sample was made of blood.

The CDR3: CASSFTGGGTEAFF. CDR3 nucleotides: TGTGCCAGCAGTTTTACGGGTGGTGGGACTGAAGCTTTCTTT. This chain links TRBV6-1 with TRBJ1-1; D is ambiguous. V lost 5 bases, J lost 5 bases, and 15 bases lay in between. This CDR3 comprises 14 residues. Looked up from germline, CDR1 is MNHNS and CDR2 is SASEGT.